Following are 32 T cell receptor beta chains from one sample sequenced in a study of Ad26.COV2.S vaccination and SARS-CoV-2 variants. The method was immunoSEQ multiplex PCR; TCRdb's version includes in-frame clones alone and lacks a portion of them. The sample gives approximately 460,000 clones, about nine tenths of which show up once; 1.5% to 2% is in the top ten. Regarding treatment: some 20 received Ad26.COV2.S at low or high dose, single or two shots; 5 received placebo; per-sample allocation not given. All samples were drawn on day 63, counting from the first vaccine or placebo injection. The source material was peripheral blood, sampled in a trial of Ad26.COV2.S vaccine versus placebo. Every receptor here comes from a person between 18 and 65 years old who received the Ad26.COV2.S COVID-19 vaccine or a placebo.

In DNA, the CDR3 is TGTGCCAGCAGTGATTGGTCACAGGGTAATGAAAAACTGTTTTTT. Protein sequence: CASSDWSQGNEKLFF. The chain has TRBV25-1 and TRBJ1-4, with D possibly being TRBD1 (6 bases). The CDR3 runs 15 residues. Germline V gene data show CDR1 as MGHDK and CDR2 as SYGVNS. The V end lost 3 bases, the J end lost 4 bases, and 12 bases lay between the germline ends.

The rearrangement uses TRBV27 and TRBJ1-2; 8 bases match TRBD1. Germline lookup yields CDR1 MNHEY and CDR2 SMNVEV (reference sequence). CDR3 length: 13 amino acids. V was clipped by 6 bases and J by 6 bases; unmatched bases: 6. CDR3 sequence reads: CASRSGGGHGYTF. The CDR3 DNA is TGTGCCAGCAGGTCAGGGGGCGGGCATGGCTACACCTTC.

The V call is TRBV2, the J call TRBJ2-7; the D gene is possibly TRBD1 (6 bases). Trimming took 6 bases from V and 3 from J, leaving 15 bases between them. The germline gives CDR1 SNHLY, CDR2 FYNNEI. The CDR3 length is 14 residues. CDR3 residues: CASRRAGAVYEQYF. The DNA for the CDR3 is TGTGCCAGCAGGCGGGCAGGGGCCGTCTACGAGCAGTACTTC.

This chain links TRBV20-1 with TRBJ2-5, with no clear D. The CDR3 runs to 11 residues. V lost 6 bases and J 5 bases, leaving 10 bases between the germline ends. Germline CDR1 is DFQATT and CDR2 is SNEGSKA (reference sequence). DNA for the CDR3: TGCAGTGCCAAGCGAGGCGAGACCCAGTACTTC. This translates into CSAKRGETQYF.

This chain connects TRBV4-1 to TRBJ2-2; 10 bases agree with TRBD2. The CDR3 spans 18 residues. V lost 2 bases and J lost 1; bases outside the gene matches: 7. The germline V gene encodes CDR1 MGHRA and CDR2 YSYEKL. The CDR3 reads CASSQSRSSGRNTGELFF. CDR3 coding DNA: TGCGCCAGCAGCCAATCCCGGTCTAGCGGGAGGAACACCGGGGAGCTGTTTTTT.

In this sample, this clone turned up a few times. The chain is built from TRBV29-1 and TRBJ1-5; D may be TRBD1 (6 bases). The CDR3 is 14 amino acids. From germline, CDR1 is SQVTM and CDR2 ANQGSEA. V lost 6 bases to trimming and J lost 6 bases, with 18 bases between them. CDR3 DNA sequence: TGCAGCGTCCTGGACAGCCTAGGGGGTCAGCCCCAGCATTTT. Protein product: CSVLDSLGGQPQHF.

The chain has TRBV11-1 and TRBJ1-1, with 11 bases aligning to TRBD1. The germline V gene encodes CDR1 SGHAT and CDR2 FQDESV (reference sequence). The CDR3 has 16 amino acids. After removal of 4 bases from V and 6 bases from J, the junction contained 10 bases not matched to a gene. CDR3 protein: CASSSGQGARRAEAFF. CDR3 DNA sequence: TGTGCCAGCAGCTCCGGACAGGGGGCTCGCCGCGCTGAAGCTTTCTTT.

This rearrangement joins TRBV28 to TRBJ2-1; no reliable D call. Germline CDR1 reads MDHEN; CDR2 reads SYDVKM. The CDR3 consists of 15 residues. V was pared by 5 bases and J by 10 bases, with 21 bases between. CDR3 DNA sequence: TGTGCCAGCAGTCCGGCGACCCCTGGTAAATCGGAGCAGTTCTTC. It yields the protein CASSPATPGKSEQFF.

This chain links TRBV7-9 with TRBJ2-3, with 7 nucleotides matching TRBD1. The CDR3 is 16 amino acids. Germline lookup yields CDR1 SEHNR and CDR2 FQNEAQ (reference sequence). The V segment lost 2 bases and the J segment 4 bases; nucleotides outside the gene matches: 9. The CDR3 DNA follows: TGTGCCAGCAGCTTACGTGGGACAGCCGGATCAGATACGCAGTATTTT. It is translated as CASSLRGTAGSDTQYF.

The gene calls are TRBV9 and TRBJ2-3; D is uncertain. The germline CDR1 and CDR2 sequences are SGDLS and YYNGEE. V was pared by 0 bases and J by 0 bases, with 26 bases between. CDR3 length: 21 residues. The CDR3 here is CASSVGTQHHGFRSSTDTQYF. Written as DNA, the CDR3 is TGTGCCAGCAGCGTAGGGACGCAGCACCACGGGTTTCGCTCGAGCACAGATACGCAGTATTTT.

The genes are TRBV4-1 and TRBJ2-2; TRBD2 agrees at 11 bases. The J segment lost 1 base and the V segment lost 4 bases, leaving 8 bases of the junction unmatched. The CDR3 is 18 amino acids. Germline CDR1 is MGHRA and CDR2 is YSYEKL. In DNA, the CDR3 is TGCGCCAGCAGCCCTTGGGGTAGCGGGAGGGTGAACACCGGGGAGCTGTTTTTT. This sequence encodes CASSPWGSGRVNTGELFF.

At least ten counts were recorded for this clone. The V gene is TRBV4-2, the J gene TRBJ2-7; 9 bases map to TRBD2. Unmatched junction bases numbered 8, after V lost 1 base and J lost 4 bases. The CDR3 extends over 16 amino acids. Germline CDR1 is LGHNA and CDR2 is YNFKEQ. The CDR3 here is CASSQGASGESYEQYF. The DNA for the CDR3 is TGTGCCAGCAGCCAAGGGGCTAGCGGGGAATCGTACGAGCAGTACTTC.

This chain links TRBV28 with TRBJ1-2, with TRBD1 as a possible D gene (6 bases). The germline V gene has CDR1 MDHEN and CDR2 SYDVKM. The CDR3 covers 14 residues. Trimming took 5 bases from V and 4 from J, leaving 14 bases between them. CDR3: CASSLLQGGYGYTF. Written as DNA, the CDR3 is TGTGCCAGCAGTCTCTTACAGGGTGGCTATGGCTACACCTTC.

This chain links TRBV7-9 with TRBJ2-2; TRBD1 agrees at 7 bases. The CDR3 is 15 amino acids. The ends lost 3 bases at V and 0 bases at J; junction bases unmatched: 1. Germline values: CDR1 SEHNR, CDR2 FQNEAQ (reference sequence). The CDR3 nucleotides are TGTGCCAGCAGCTTGGGACAGACGAACACCGGGGAGCTGTTTTTT. Its protein product is CASSLGQTNTGELFF.

This clone was seen a handful of times. The chain's CDR3 is CAISESGDSPRSDEQYF. The DNA of the CDR3 is TGTGCCATCAGTGAGTCCGGGGACTCCCCGCGGAGTGACGAGCAGTACTTC. The chain links TRBV10-3 to TRBJ2-7; TRBD2 might be the D (6 bases). The length of the CDR3 is 17 residues. Germline V gives CDR1 ENHRY, CDR2 SYGVKD. V shed 0 bases and J shed 5 bases, with 20 bases lying between them.

The chain uses TRBV27 and TRBJ2-7, with 9 bases matching TRBD1. The V and J ends lost 5 bases and 4 bases, in that order; junction bases with no gene match: 6. This CDR3 region has 14 residues. Looked up from germline, CDR1 is MNHEY and CDR2 is SMNVEV (reference sequence). This CDR3 is CASSHRDRVYEQYF. CDR3 sequence (DNA): TGTGCCAGCAGTCACCGGGACAGGGTATACGAGCAGTACTTC.

V gene TRBV2 combines with J gene TRBJ2-7; unclear D gene. With 3 bases removed from V and 2 bases from J, the gap between germline ends came to 11 bases. The V gene's germline CDR1 is SNHLY and CDR2 FYNNEI. This CDR3 comprises 14 residues. The CDR3 sequence: CASSDTDRPYEQYF. CDR3 in DNA: TGTGCCAGCAGTGACACGGACCGCCCCTACGAGCAGTACTTC.

To note about this clone: The same CDR3 is also encoded by other DNA sequences in this sample. V is TRBV24-1 and J is TRBJ1-2, with D unresolved. Germline-derived CDR1 and CDR2 are KGHDR and SFDVKD. V was clipped by 0 bases and J by 8 bases, with 9 bases between them. The CDR3 has 13 residues. The CDR3 DNA follows: TGTGCCACCAGTGATTTGAGCGGGTCCGGCTACACCTTC. Its translation is CATSDLSGSGYTF.

CDR3 region: CAWSVSGYRNSPLHF. The CDR3 region has the DNA TGTGCCTGGAGTGTCTCGGGGTACCGTAATTCACCCCTCCACTTT. This chain connects TRBV30 to TRBJ1-6; unclear D gene. The germline gives CDR1 GTSNPN, CDR2 SVGIG (reference sequence). The CDR3 covers 15 residues. Trimming took off 0 bases at V and 6 bases at J, with 12 bases between the two ends.

This clone was detected a few times. The chain joins TRBV4-1 to TRBJ1-1, with D perhaps matching TRBD1 (6 bases). V was clipped by 3 bases and J by 0 bases, with 14 bases between them. In germline, CDR1 is MGHRA, CDR2 YSYEKL. CDR3 length equals 16 residues. Here the CDR3 reads CASSQTPTGLNTEAFF. CDR3 nucleotides: TGCGCCAGCAGCCAGACTCCGACAGGATTGAACACTGAAGCTTTCTTT.

The chain uses TRBV2 and TRBJ2-2; 8 bases align to TRBD2. Germline CDR1 SNHLY, CDR2 FYNNEI. V lost 3 bases and J lost 3; bases outside the gene matches: 6. The CDR3 contains 16 residues. The CDR3 sequence is CASSESAGADTGELFF. In nucleotides, the CDR3 is TGTGCCAGCAGTGAGTCAGCGGGAGCGGACACCGGGGAGCTGTTTTTT.

This chain joins TRBV19 and TRBJ1-2; D is perhaps TRBD1 (5 bases). Germline loops: CDR1 LNHDA, CDR2 SQIVND (reference sequence). The V and J ends lost 3 bases and 2 bases respectively, with 13 bases between them. CDR3 length equals 15 residues. The CDR3 region has the DNA TGTGCCAGTAGTATTGAGTGGGGACCAAACTATGGCTACACCTTC. It translates to CASSIEWGPNYGYTF.

The chain uses TRBV7-2 and TRBJ2-7, with 11 positions matching TRBD2. CDR3 length: 16 residues. V lost 2 bases and J lost 0; bases outside the gene matches: 3. Germline values: CDR1 SGHTA, CDR2 FQGNSA. This CDR3 is CASSLMTSGASYEQYF. Written as DNA, the CDR3 is TGTGCCAGCAGCTTAATGACTAGCGGGGCCTCCTACGAGCAGTACTTC.

V usage is TRBV6-5 and J usage is TRBJ2-7; no definite D call. The germline V gene encodes CDR1 MNHEY and CDR2 SVGAGI. V was cut by 4 bases and J by 3 bases, with 10 bases left in between. The CDR3 loop spans 13 amino acids. CDR3 region: CASSFSVNYEQYF. CDR3 in DNA: TGTGCCAGCAGTTTTTCGGTAAACTACGAGCAGTACTTC.

This clone came up a few times. The chain joins TRBV7-2 to TRBJ1-1; D remains unclear. CDR1 SGHTA and CDR2 FQGNSA come from the germline V gene. The CDR3 contains 14 residues. Trimming pared 5 bases from V and 1 base from J, leaving 11 bases between. The DNA for the CDR3 is TGTGCCAGCAGCCCGCGCCCCGGGAACACTGAAGCTTTCTTT. Translating gives CASSPRPGNTEAFF. The full variable domain, in which reference TRBV7-2 and TRBJ1-1 provide the parts outside the CDR3, is GAGVSQSPSNKVTEKGKDVELRCDPISGHTALYWYRQSLGQGLEFLIYFQGNSAPDKSGLPSDRFSAERTGGSVSTLTIQRTQQEDSAVYLCASSPRPGNTEAFFGQGTRLTVV.

CDR3 nucleotides: TGTGCCACCAGGACAGCAGGGTGGGATACGCAGTATTTT. This gives the protein CATRTAGWDTQYF. The chain recombines TRBV15 with TRBJ2-3; maybe TRBD1 (5 bases). The germline CDR1 and CDR2 sequences are LNHNV and YYDKDF (reference sequence). Trimming pared 6 bases from V and 6 bases from J, leaving 13 bases between. The CDR3 consists of 13 residues.

The DNA for the CDR3 is TGTGCCAGCAGCTTAGATTCCGGGCTGGGCACTGAAGCTTTCTTT. Translation: CASSLDSGLGTEAFF. The V gene is TRBV11-2, the J gene TRBJ1-1; D is unresolved. Trimming removed 0 bases from V and 4 bases from J, with 12 bases in between. The CDR3 length is 15 residues. Per the germline V gene, CDR1 is SGHAT and CDR2 is FQNNGV.

The V and J genes are TRBV30 and TRBJ2-1, with D perhaps matching TRBD2 (6 bases). This CDR3 comprises 16 residues. Between the trimmed V and J ends, which lost 4 bases and 0 bases, there was a span of 16 bases. Germline CDR1 and CDR2: GTSNPN and SVGIG (reference sequence). In DNA form, the CDR3 reads TGTGCCTGGACCCTAGGGACTCCGAGCTCCTACAATGAGCAGTTCTTC. It codes for CAWTLGTPSSYNEQFF.

The rearrangement links TRBV30 to TRBJ1-5, with TRBD1 matching over 10 bases. Germline V lookup: CDR1 GTSNPN, CDR2 SVGIG (reference sequence). V dropped 1 base and J dropped 9; count of bases not matched to a gene: 15. This CDR3 region has 17 residues. CDR3 sequence reads: CAWSGKSGTGAGGPQHF. CDR3 sequence (DNA): TGTGCCTGGAGTGGAAAGTCCGGGACAGGGGCCGGCGGGCCCCAGCATTTT. Variable domain in full (rest from reference TRBV30 and TRBJ1-5): SQTIHQWPATLVQPVGSPLSLECTVEGTSNPNLYWYRQAAGRGLQLLFYSVGIGQISSEVPQNLSASRPQDRQFILSSKKLLLSDSGFYLCAWSGKSGTGAGGPQHFGDGTRLSIL.

The chain uses TRBV20-1 and TRBJ1-1, with D uncertain. The germline V and J ends were trimmed by 6 bases and 1 base, with 6 bases remaining between them. Germline loops: CDR1 DFQATT, CDR2 SNEGSKA (reference sequence). The CDR3 sequence is 11 residues long. The CDR3 loop reads CSANWNTEAFF. CDR3 in DNA: TGCAGTGCAAACTGGAACACTGAAGCTTTCTTT.

This rearrangement joins TRBV4-1 to TRBJ2-1; TRBD1 aligns across 8 bases. Germline V CDR1 and CDR2: MGHRA, YSYEKL. The V segment lost 2 bases and the J segment 6 bases; nucleotides outside the gene matches: 6. The length of the CDR3 is 15 residues. CDR3 in DNA: TGCGCCAGCAGCCAATGGACAGGGTATGGCAATGAGCAGTTCTTC. It encodes CASSQWTGYGNEQFF.

The chain couples TRBV6-5 to TRBJ1-3; D is uncertain. The germline gives CDR1 MNHEY, CDR2 SVGAGI. The CDR3 length is 14 residues. Trimming removed 4 bases from V and 2 bases from J, with 9 bases in between. CDR3 loop: CASSSPATGNTIYF. CDR3 DNA: TGTGCCAGCAGTTCGCCTGCTACTGGAAACACCATATATTTT.